This TCR beta chain emerged from a study of early T cells in non-severe SARS-CoV-2 infection. Whole-study context: Sequenced bulk RNA came from whole blood that was unsorted, and chains were unpaired.

Per the germline V gene, CDR1 is MNHNY and CDR2 is SVGAGI (reference sequence). Trimming pared 0 bases from V and 4 bases from J, leaving 16 bases between. The CDR3 spans 17 residues. This clonotype showed up many times. Its cognate antigen is unknown. General study findings and limits: Clonotype matching in VDJdb favored anti-spike CD8 responses and did not capture private and CD4 specificities.

Researchers attached unique molecular identifiers to individual cDNA molecules. MiXCR was run by TCRdb on the 5' RACE reads, yielding one entry per CDR3 protein. The table has tens of thousands of distinct CDR3 sequences, roughly 9% seen once. The source of this sequence is an adult who was a healthcare worker with PCR-confirmed SARS-CoV-2 infection or an uninfected control (not recorded which). The sequencing used whole blood, collected at baseline. The genes are TRBV6-6 and TRBJ2-1; no clear D. The CDR3 reads CASSYSISAVGYNEQFF. Here the CDR3 DNA reads TGTGCCAGCAGTTACTCGATCTCGGCCGTGGGGTACAATGAGCAGTTCTTC.